This is a list of T cell receptor beta chains from one sample in a study of shared clonotypes between healthy human individuals. Profiled with immunoSEQ multiplex PCR; TCRdb holds only in-frame clones, not every one. The table records more than 2 million clones, about 95% of them present only once. Sequencing was carried out using naive CD4+ T cells sorted from blood. These receptor sequences come from a man between 18 and 35 years old in good health. Both conserved end residues are part of each CDR3. The D gene is left open where the match is weak. Size values are once, few and many counts, or a class for expanded clones, and some rows have none.

clone size: -; V gene: TRBV4-3; D gene: -; J gene: TRBJ2-1; CDR3 DNA: TGCGCCAGCAGCCAAGCTGGGCCGGGACCCCGTCCCAATGAGCAGTTCTTC; CDR3 protein: CASSQAGPGPRPNEQFF
clone size: -; V gene: TRBV30; D gene: -; J gene: TRBJ2-4; CDR3 DNA: TGTGCCTGGACCGTCGACAACCAGGGATTTTCCAAAAACATTCAGTACTTC; CDR3 protein: CAWTVDNQGFSKNIQYF
clone size: -; V gene: TRBV6-1; D gene: -; J gene: TRBJ2-3; CDR3 DNA: TGTGCCAGTGTGGACAGTCCTAGCACAGATACGCAGTATTTT; CDR3 protein: CASVDSPSTDTQYF
clone size: -; V gene: TRBV7-6; D gene: -; J gene: TRBJ2-5; CDR3 DNA: TGTGCCAGCAACCCCGCCCCTCTCGAGACCCAGTACTTC; CDR3 protein: CASNPAPLETQYF
clone size: -; V gene: TRBV28; D gene: -; J gene: TRBJ2-7; CDR3 DNA: TGTGCCACCCAACCCCCACAGGTCTCCTACGAGCAGTACTTC; CDR3 protein: CATQPPQVSYEQYF
clone size: -; V gene: TRBV6-6; D gene: TRBD2; J gene: TRBJ2-7; CDR3 DNA: TGTGCCACCATATGGGGCGGGGGGTCGTACGAGCAGTACTTC; CDR3 protein: CATIWGGGSYEQYF
clone size: -; V gene: TRBV6-6; D gene: TRBD2; J gene: TRBJ2-5; CDR3 DNA: TGTGCCAGCAGCCCCACGGGGGGAGAGACCCAGTACTTC; CDR3 protein: CASSPTGGETQYF
clone size: -; V gene: TRBV12-2; D gene: -; J gene: TRBJ2-1; CDR3 DNA: TGTGCAAGTATGCTGAGGGGACCCAACCCCAATGAGCAGTTCTTC; CDR3 protein: CASMLRGPNPNEQFF
clone size: once; V gene: TRBV29-1; D gene: -; J gene: TRBJ2-3; CDR3 DNA: TGCAGCGTTAGGCAGGACACAGATACGCAGTATTTT; CDR3 protein: CSVRQDTDTQYF
clone size: -; V gene: TRBV18; D gene: -; J gene: TRBJ1-4; CDR3 DNA: TGTGCCAGCTCTGAGGGGGGGACCCCCAATGAAAAACTGTTTTTT; CDR3 protein: CASSEGGTPNEKLFF
clone size: -; V gene: TRBV28; D gene: -; J gene: TRBJ1-2; CDR3 DNA: TGTGCCAGCAGCCCAGACAGTCCTAACTATGGCTACACCTTC; CDR3 protein: CASSPDSPNYGYTF
clone size: -; V gene: TRBV5-6; D gene: TRBD1; J gene: TRBJ2-5; CDR3 DNA: TGTGCCAGCAGCCTCCAGACAGGGGGCCCAGAGACCCAGTACTTC; CDR3 protein: CASSLQTGGPETQYF
clone size: -; V gene: TRBV29-1; D gene: -; J gene: TRBJ2-5; CDR3 DNA: TGCAGCGGGAAAGAGACCCAGTACTTC; CDR3 protein: CSGKETQYF
clone size: -; V gene: TRBV10-1; D gene: -; J gene: TRBJ2-7; CDR3 DNA: TGCGCCAGCAGACACAGGAGCTCCTACGAGCAGTACTTC; CDR3 protein: CASRHRSSYEQYF
clone size: -; V gene: TRBV29-1; D gene: -; J gene: TRBJ2-2; CDR3 DNA: TGCAGCGTTGGGGGTCCTTCCAACACCGGGGAGCTGTTTTTT; CDR3 protein: CSVGGPSNTGELFF
clone size: -; V gene: TRBV5-4; D gene: -; J gene: TRBJ1-3; CDR3 DNA: TGTGCCAGCAGCCCGGGGCTCTCTGGAAACACCATATATTTT; CDR3 protein: CASSPGLSGNTIYF
clone size: -; V gene: TRBV30; D gene: -; J gene: TRBJ2-7; CDR3 DNA: TGTGCCTGGGACGGCGGCCTAGCAGAGTCCTACGAGCAGTACTTC; CDR3 protein: CAWDGGLAESYEQYF
clone size: -; V gene: TRBV6-1; D gene: TRBD2; J gene: TRBJ2-1; CDR3 DNA: TGTGCCAGCAGTGGAGAAAGCGGGGGGCGCTACAATGAGCAGTTCTTC; CDR3 protein: CASSGESGGRYNEQFF
clone size: -; V gene: TRBV9; D gene: TRBD2; J gene: TRBJ2-7; CDR3 DNA: TGTGCCAGCAGCTTTGGACTAGCGGAGTCTATTCCCTACGAGCAGTACTTC; CDR3 protein: CASSFGLAESIPYEQYF
clone size: -; V gene: TRBV27; D gene: TRBD2; J gene: TRBJ2-5; CDR3 DNA: TGTGCCAGCAGTTTTGCCCTAGCGGTGGGGGAGACCCAGTACTTC; CDR3 protein: CASSFALAVGETQYF
clone size: -; V gene: TRBV10-3; D gene: -; J gene: TRBJ1-1; CDR3 DNA: TGTGCCATCCGTGGGGGGAACACTGAAGCTTTCTTT; CDR3 protein: CAIRGGNTEAFF
clone size: -; V gene: TRBV28; D gene: -; J gene: TRBJ2-7; CDR3 DNA: TGTGCCAGCAGTTTATCAGTGGGCCTAGGGCACGAGCAGTACTTC; CDR3 protein: CASSLSVGLGHEQYF
clone size: -; V gene: TRBV2; D gene: TRBD1; J gene: TRBJ1-2; CDR3 DNA: TGTGCCAGCAGTACTGCCCCGACAGGGGCGGAGGTGGGCTACACCTTC; CDR3 protein: CASSTAPTGAEVGYTF
clone size: -; V gene: TRBV4-1; D gene: TRBD1; J gene: TRBJ1-2; CDR3 DNA: TGCGCCAGCAGCTTCCCGGACAGGGTGGATGGCTACACCTTC; CDR3 protein: CASSFPDRVDGYTF
clone size: many; V gene: TRBV30; D gene: TRBD1; J gene: TRBJ2-3; CDR3 DNA: TGTGCCTGGAGTACCGGACAGGGGGGGACTACAGATACGCAGTATTTT; CDR3 protein: CAWSTGQGGTTDTQYF
clone size: -; V gene: TRBV1; D gene: -; J gene: TRBJ2-1; CDR3 DNA: TGCACCAGCAGCCAAGAGGGATTGAACTTCATCCCAAGCGGGAGCGGAAGGGATGAGCAGTTCTTC; CDR3 protein: CTSSQEGLNFIPSGSGRDEQFF
clone size: many; V gene: TRBV4-3; D gene: TRBD1; J gene: TRBJ2-2; CDR3 DNA: TGCGCCAGCAGCCAGACAGACAGGGACGCCGGGGAGCTGTTTTTT; CDR3 protein: CASSQTDRDAGELFF
clone size: -; V gene: TRBV5-6; D gene: -; J gene: TRBJ1-2; CDR3 DNA: TGTGCCAGCAGCTTGGGCAGGGGCTATGGCTACACCTTC; CDR3 protein: CASSLGRGYGYTF
clone size: -; V gene: TRBV6-5; D gene: -; J gene: TRBJ1-1; CDR3 DNA: TGTGCCAGCAGTTACTCGAGTGGAGGGTCGACCACTGAAGCTTTCTTT; CDR3 protein: CASSYSSGGSTTEAFF
clone size: -; V gene: TRBV7-9; D gene: -; J gene: TRBJ1-1; CDR3 DNA: TGTGCCAGCACACTCGGGGGGGCCTTTACTGAAGCTTTCTTT; CDR3 protein: CASTLGGAFTEAFF
clone size: -; V gene: TRBV5-1; D gene: TRBD1; J gene: TRBJ2-5; CDR3 DNA: TGCGCCAGCGGAAGGACAGGGGGCGCGTTAGAGACCCAGTACTTC; CDR3 protein: CASGRTGGALETQYF
clone size: -; V gene: TRBV5-1; D gene: -; J gene: TRBJ2-3; CDR3 DNA: TGCGCCAGCAGCTTGGGAGTAGGTGTCCTATCCACAGATACGCAGTATTTT; CDR3 protein: CASSLGVGVLSTDTQYF
clone size: -; V gene: TRBV11-3; D gene: TRBD2; J gene: TRBJ2-1; CDR3 DNA: TGTGCCAGCAGCTCCCCTCTAGCGGGAGGGAAGAATGAGCAGTTCTTC; CDR3 protein: CASSSPLAGGKNEQFF
clone size: -; V gene: TRBV11-2; D gene: -; J gene: TRBJ2-2; CDR3 DNA: TGTGCCAGCAGGCCCCCCGGGACATCGAACACCGGGGAGCTGTTTTTT; CDR3 protein: CASRPPGTSNTGELFF
clone size: once; V gene: TRBV12-5; D gene: -; J gene: TRBJ2-3; CDR3 DNA: TGTGCTAGTGGTCCCGGTAAGGGCGCGCAGTATTTT; CDR3 protein: CASGPGKGAQYF
clone size: -; V gene: TRBV7-2; D gene: TRBD1; J gene: TRBJ2-7; CDR3 DNA: TGTGCCAGCAGCAAAAGAGGGGGCAGCCCCTACGAGCAGTACTTC; CDR3 protein: CASSKRGGSPYEQYF
clone size: -; V gene: TRBV30; D gene: TRBD1; J gene: TRBJ2-5; CDR3 DNA: TGTGCCTTGGGACAGGCGAACCAAGAGACCCAGTACTTC; CDR3 protein: CALGQANQETQYF
clone size: -; V gene: TRBV5-1; D gene: -; J gene: TRBJ2-1; CDR3 DNA: TGCGCCAGCAGCTGGGGCGACGAATACAATGAGCAGTTCTTC; CDR3 protein: CASSWGDEYNEQFF
clone size: -; V gene: TRBV28; D gene: TRBD1; J gene: TRBJ2-7; CDR3 DNA: TGTGCCAGCAGTCAGGGACAGGCCTCCTACGAGCAGTACTTC; CDR3 protein: CASSQGQASYEQYF
clone size: -; V gene: TRBV6-1; D gene: -; J gene: TRBJ2-1; CDR3 DNA: TGTGCCAGCAGCTACAGAAATGAGCAGTTCTTC; CDR3 protein: CASSYRNEQFF
clone size: -; V gene: TRBV18; D gene: -; J gene: TRBJ2-7; CDR3 DNA: TGTGCCAGCTCACCACAGCTAGCGATACAGCTCTACGAGCAGTACTTC; CDR3 protein: CASSPQLAIQLYEQYF
clone size: -; V gene: TRBV7-9; D gene: -; J gene: TRBJ1-1; CDR3 DNA: TGTGCCAGCAGCACCATGGAGAATAACCATGAAGCTTTCTTT; CDR3 protein: CASSTMENNHEAFF
clone size: once; V gene: TRBV7-6; D gene: -; J gene: TRBJ1-6; CDR3 DNA: TGTGCCAGCAGCTCCCGGCCGATGAATTCACCCCTCCACTTT; CDR3 protein: CASSSRPMNSPLHF
clone size: -; V gene: TRBV5-4; D gene: TRBD1; J gene: TRBJ2-3; CDR3 DNA: TGTGCCAGCAGCTTGGATGGGACAGCCACAGATACGCAGTATTTT; CDR3 protein: CASSLDGTATDTQYF
clone size: -; V gene: TRBV5-6; D gene: -; J gene: TRBJ2-7; CDR3 DNA: TGTGCCAGCAGCTTCGTCCCGGGGACCTACGAGCAGTACTTC; CDR3 protein: CASSFVPGTYEQYF
clone size: -; V gene: TRBV7-3; D gene: TRBD1; J gene: TRBJ1-2; CDR3 DNA: TGTGCCAGCAGCTCGGGACAGAGTAACTATGGCTACACCTTC; CDR3 protein: CASSSGQSNYGYTF
clone size: -; V gene: TRBV29-1; D gene: -; J gene: TRBJ2-2; CDR3 DNA: TGCAGCGTTGAAATATTCCGGCGGGGACTCACCGGGGAGCTGTTTTTT; CDR3 protein: CSVEIFRRGLTGELFF
clone size: -; V gene: TRBV2; D gene: -; J gene: TRBJ2-1; CDR3 DNA: TGTGCCAGCAGTGAATCCGGCAATGAGCAGTTCTTC; CDR3 protein: CASSESGNEQFF
clone size: -; V gene: TRBV5-1; D gene: -; J gene: TRBJ1-2; CDR3 DNA: TGCGCCAGCAGCTTAGATAACTATGGCTACACCTTC; CDR3 protein: CASSLDNYGYTF
clone size: once; V gene: TRBV5-1; D gene: -; J gene: TRBJ2-3; CDR3 DNA: TGCGCCAGCAGCGCACCGAGCACAGATACGCAGTATTTT; CDR3 protein: CASSAPSTDTQYF
clone size: -; V gene: TRBV5-6; D gene: -; J gene: TRBJ1-5; CDR3 DNA: TGTGCCAGCAGCGAAAACCGGGCCCAGCCCCAGCATTTT; CDR3 protein: CASSENRAQPQHF
clone size: -; V gene: TRBV18; D gene: -; J gene: TRBJ2-2; CDR3 DNA: TGTGCCAGCTCGACAGGCACCGGGGAGCTGTTTTTT; CDR3 protein: CASSTGTGELFF